Each of the 21 T cell receptor beta chains below was sequenced from the same sample in a study of blood T cells in healthy people across ages. It was with a sample-barcoded 5' primer and a J-beta primer mix that a second PCR of roughly 6 to 12 cycles was run. TCRdb ran MiXCR on the 5' RACE reads and lists one entry per CDR3 protein. The repertoire consists of about 680,000 distinct CDR3 sequences, with roughly 50% occurring once and the leading ten covering 30% to 40%. Sequencing was carried out using blood. The receptors shown here come from a woman aged 55-70 years in good health.

Here the CDR3 DNA reads TGCGCCAGCAGCGACAGAATGAACACTGAAGCTTTCTTT. Its translation: CASSDRMNTEAFF. The chain recombines TRBV10-2 with TRBJ1-1; weak D call: TRBD1 (5 bases). Germline values: CDR1 WSHSY, CDR2 SAAADI. The CDR3 covers 13 residues. Trimming took 6 bases from V and 0 from J, leaving 8 bases between them.

The chain employs TRBV7-6 and TRBJ1-4; 9 bases match TRBD1. The ends lost 4 bases at V and 5 bases at J; junction bases unmatched: 8. The CDR3 sequence is 16 residues long. Germline lookup yields CDR1 SGHVS and CDR2 FNYEAQ. The CDR3 protein is CASSWSPDRGNEKLFF. CDR3 sequence (DNA): TGTGCCAGCAGCTGGAGTCCGGACAGGGGAAATGAAAAACTGTTTTTT.

This clonotype has a handful of counts. This chain uses TRBV20-1 with TRBJ2-7; no definite D call. Trimming shortened V by 6 bases and J by 2 bases, and 8 bases separated the two germline ends. This CDR3 is built from 11 residues. Looked up from germline, CDR1 is DFQATT and CDR2 is SNEGSKA (reference sequence). The CDR3: CSAHGTYEQYF. DNA of the CDR3: TGCAGTGCCCACGGTACCTACGAGCAGTACTTC.

The gene calls are TRBV7-2 and TRBJ2-1; 9 bases line up with TRBD2. Per the germline V gene, CDR1 is SGHTA and CDR2 is FQGNSA. J lost 4 bases, V lost 0 bases, and 7 bases had no gene match. This CDR3 comprises 17 residues. The CDR3 loop is CASSLAPGGGGYNEQFF. Here the CDR3 DNA reads TGTGCCAGCAGCTTAGCTCCTGGCGGGGGGGGGTACAATGAGCAGTTCTTC.

The chain recombines TRBV6-2 or TRBV6-3 with TRBJ2-7, with D perhaps matching TRBD2 (6 bases). Deletions cut 6 bases from V and 2 bases from J, with 20 bases between. The germline CDR1 and CDR2 sequences are MNHEY and SVGEGT. The CDR3 consists of 16 residues. Here the CDR3 DNA reads TGTGCCAGCAGCCGCCCGGGGGACGGTAGGACCTACGAGCAGTACTTC. Translating gives CASSRPGDGRTYEQYF.

There are many counts of this clonotype. This chain connects TRBV6-2 or TRBV6-3 to TRBJ2-3; D could derive from TRBD1 or TRBD2 (5 bases each). The V gene lost 0 bases and the J gene lost 6 bases, with 22 bases spanning the gap. There are 18 residues in the CDR3. From germline, CDR1 is MNHEY and CDR2 SVGEGT. The CDR3 DNA reads TGTGCCAGCAGTTACTCTTCCCGGGACCTCGATTCAATGGATACGCAGTATTTT. It translates to CASSYSSRDLDSMDTQYF.

This clonotype was counted between two and nine times. The chain recombines TRBV28 with TRBJ2-7; maybe TRBD2 (6 bases). The length of the CDR3 is 11 residues. Looked up from germline, CDR1 is MDHEN and CDR2 is SYDVKM. V was pared by 7 bases and J by 7 bases, with 11 bases between. In DNA form, the CDR3 reads TGTGCCAGCACCCTTGGGAGGGAGCAGTACTTC. It encodes CASTLGREQYF.

The chain employs TRBV9 and TRBJ2-3; 8 nucleotides agree with TRBD2. V was clipped by 2 bases and J by 6 bases; unmatched bases: 11. This CDR3 has 16 residues. Germline assignment: CDR1 SGDLS and CDR2 YYNGEE. The CDR3 coding sequence is TGTGCCAGCAGCGTTCAAGGTGCGCGGGAGGCGGATACGCAGTATTTT. Protein sequence: CASSVQGAREADTQYF.

In regard to this clonotype: One end of the junction is discordant with germline, which a read error may explain. The chain employs TRBV27 and TRBJ2-5; D remains unclear. CDR3 length equals 14 residues. CDR1 is MNHEY and CDR2 is SMNVEV in the germline V gene (reference sequence). The CDR3: CACSFNGVGETQYF. In nucleotides, the CDR3 is TGTGCCTGCAGTTTCAATGGGGTCGGTGAGACCCAGTACTTC.

This clonotype was detected a few times. V usage is TRBV11-1 and J usage is TRBJ2-7; 7 nucleotides agree with TRBD2. Germline trimming cut 0 bases from V and 7 bases from J; bases unmatched to any gene: 9. The germline V gene has CDR1 SGHAT and CDR2 FQDESV (reference sequence). The CDR3 length is 15 residues. The CDR3 DNA reads TGTGCCAGCAGCTTAGCGGAGAGCGGGATAGGAGAGCAGTACTTC. It translates to CASSLAESGIGEQYF.

The table lists this clonotype with many counts. The CDR3 loop reads CASSGNYEQYF. The CDR3 DNA reads as TGTGCCAGCAGTGGGAACTACGAGCAGTACTTC. V is TRBV28 and J is TRBJ2-7; no reliable D call. The germline V and J ends were trimmed by 5 bases and 3 bases, with 5 bases remaining between them. CDR1 MDHEN and CDR2 SYDVKM come from the germline V gene. CDR3 length: 11 residues.

The rearrangement links TRBV29-1 to TRBJ1-1; 7 positions match TRBD1. This CDR3 has 13 amino acids. J gave up 1 base and V 7 bases, and 6 bases lay outside the gene matches. CDR1 and CDR2 (germline): SQVTM, ANQGSEA. CDR3 sequence reads: CSDLDRANTEAFF. As DNA, the CDR3 is TGCAGCGATTTAGACAGGGCGAACACTGAAGCTTTCTTT.

The genes are TRBV11-2 and TRBJ2-1; D not certain. The CDR3 consists of 16 residues. V was trimmed by 5 bases and J by 8 bases, leaving 22 bases between them. Germline V CDR1 and CDR2: SGHAT, FQNNGV. CDR3 bases: TGTGCCAGCAGCCCCCTATTAAGGGTCGGTGGGTATGAGCAGTTCTTC. It specifies CASSPLLRVGGYEQFF.

CDR3 coding DNA: TGTGCCAGTAGTACCCTTCCGACAGGGGCGAACTATGGCTACACCTTC. This translates into CASSTLPTGANYGYTF. The chain couples TRBV19 to TRBJ1-2; TRBD1 matches at 8 bases. Germline lookup yields CDR1 LNHDA and CDR2 SQIVND (reference sequence). The CDR3 has 16 amino acids. The junction had 9 bases not matched to a gene; V was cut back by 4 bases and J by 2 bases.

V is TRBV7-6 and J is TRBJ2-5, with 8 nucleotides matching TRBD1. CDR1 and CDR2 from the germline V gene are SGHVS and FNYEAQ. The CDR3 has 13 amino acids. V dropped 5 bases and J dropped 11; count of bases not matched to a gene: 10. CDR3 nucleotide sequence: TGTGCCAGCAGCGAGGACAGGGAGGATGAGCAGTACTTC. Translated, it gives CASSEDREDEQYF.

There are many counts of this clonotype. The chain has TRBV9 and TRBJ2-5, with 9 bases lining up with TRBD2. Germline CDR1 SGDLS, CDR2 YYNGEE. The CDR3 runs 15 residues. J was trimmed by 2 bases and V by 0 bases; bases with no gene match: 2. In DNA form, the CDR3 reads TGTGCCAGCAGCGTAGGACTAGCGGTTCAAGAGACCCAGTACTTC. This gives the protein CASSVGLAVQETQYF.

This chain connects TRBV4-3 to TRBJ2-4; a possible D gene is TRBD2 (5 bases). From germline, CDR1 is LGHNA and CDR2 YSLEER. Trimming took 2 bases from V and 6 from J, leaving 17 bases between them. The CDR3 runs 16 residues. CDR3: CASSQRHSGYGNIQYF. CDR3 sequence (DNA): TGCGCCAGCAGCCAAAGACATTCGGGGTATGGAAACATTCAGTACTTC.

A note on this clonotype: This may arise from a read error, as a much more abundant clone is one base away. V gene TRBV7-2 combines with J gene TRBJ2-5; possibly TRBD1 for D (6 bases). Germline CDR1 is SGHTA and CDR2 is FQGNSA. This CDR3 contains 14 residues. The V end lost 5 bases, the J end lost 4 bases, and 14 bases lay between the germline ends. The CDR3 protein is CASSVVGGRETQYF. CDR3 in DNA: TGTGCCAGCAGCGTAGTAGGGGGAAGAGAGACCCAGTACTTC. Full variable domain (rest looked up from reference TRBV7-2 and TRBJ2-5): GAGVSQSPSNKVTEKGKDVELRCDPISGHTALYWYRQSLGQGLEFLIYFQGNSAPDKSGLPSDRFSAERTGGSVSTLTIQRTQQEDSAVYLCASSVVGGRETQYFGPGTRLLVL.

This clonotype has just one count. The chain couples TRBV19 to TRBJ2-3; D might be TRBD2 (6 bases). This CDR3 is 13 amino acids long. Deletions cut 8 bases from V and 1 base from J, with 10 bases between. CDR1 and CDR2 from the germline V gene are LNHDA and SQIVND (reference sequence). As DNA, the CDR3 is TGTGCCAGTTGGGAGGAAGGCACAGATACGCAGTATTTT. Translating it yields CASWEEGTDTQYF.

The gene calls are TRBV7-6 and TRBJ2-5; TRBD1 agrees at 7 bases. Gene TRBJ2-7 matches the end of the DNA better, so the J call may be wrong. The CDR3 is made up of 14 amino acids. Germline V CDR1 and CDR2: SGHVS, FNYEAQ. The CDR3 sequence is CASSLGRGRYEQYF. CDR3 nucleotide sequence: TGTGCCAGCAGCCTAGGAAGGGGGCGATACGAGCAGTACTTC.

This chain joins TRBV21-1 and TRBJ1-6; the table's D gene call, TRBD1, was not cross checked with the DNA. TRBV21-1 is annotated as a pseudogene. The CDR3 has 14 amino acids. CDR3: CASSKGQFNSPLHF. The CDR3 nucleotides are TGTGCCAGCAGCAAGGGACAGTTTAATTCACCCCTCCACTTT.